This T cell receptor (beta chain) comes out of a study of blood T cell repertoires in COVID-19. Study-wide context: From the United States, Italy and Spain came samples of acute and convalescent COVID-19. The analysed material was cDNA or gDNA that came from T cells, B-cell-depleted T cells, or PBMCs.

Original analysis: Amplifying reference gene primers gave estimates of nucleated cell counts. Only in-frame clones appear in the TCRdb table, and some are missing; sequencing was by immunoSEQ multiplex PCR. V, J and clone size reflect that table, while D and trimming were determined from the DNA. The data show around 130,000 clones, 84% seen once. Sequencing used peripheral blood. This receptor was taken from a woman aged 55-69 years with acute or convalescent COVID-19.

CDR3 nucleotides: TGTGCCAGCAGCCCCCCAGGGGGCTTCACTGAAGCTTTCTTT. Translated: CASSPPGGFTEAFF. The chain has TRBV2 and TRBJ1-1; 8 nucleotides agree with TRBD1. The germline gives CDR1 SNHLY, CDR2 FYNNEI. The CDR3 sequence is 14 residues long. V lost 6 bases to trimming and J lost 4 bases; unmatched junction nucleotides: 7.